The text below deals with one TCR beta chain. Losses at the gene ends were 5 bases for V and 4 bases for J; bases not matched to a gene: 10. CDR1 is MNHEY and CDR2 is SMNVEV in the germline V gene (reference sequence). This CDR3 contains 15 residues. Per the original data handling: Amplification with reference gene primers provided the estimates of nucleated cell counts. The method was immunoSEQ multiplex PCR; TCRdb's version includes in-frame clones alone and lacks a portion of them. That table gives V, J and clone size, and the DNA gave D and trimming. The sample lists 250,000 or so clones; around 86% were seen once. This entry is derived from a study of blood T cell repertoires in COVID-19. On the study more broadly: Sites in the United States, Italy and Spain provided acute and convalescent COVID-19 samples. PBMCs, B-cell-depleted T cells, or T cells provided the cDNA or gDNA that made up the material.

Sample: peripheral blood. This TCR was sampled from a man in his forties with active or convalescent COVID-19. This chain links TRBV27 with TRBJ1-2; TRBD1 agrees at 7 bases. In nucleotides, the CDR3 is TGTGCCAGCAGTCCCTGGACAGGCAGGGGCTATGGCTACACCTTC. This sequence encodes CASSPWTGRGYGYTF.